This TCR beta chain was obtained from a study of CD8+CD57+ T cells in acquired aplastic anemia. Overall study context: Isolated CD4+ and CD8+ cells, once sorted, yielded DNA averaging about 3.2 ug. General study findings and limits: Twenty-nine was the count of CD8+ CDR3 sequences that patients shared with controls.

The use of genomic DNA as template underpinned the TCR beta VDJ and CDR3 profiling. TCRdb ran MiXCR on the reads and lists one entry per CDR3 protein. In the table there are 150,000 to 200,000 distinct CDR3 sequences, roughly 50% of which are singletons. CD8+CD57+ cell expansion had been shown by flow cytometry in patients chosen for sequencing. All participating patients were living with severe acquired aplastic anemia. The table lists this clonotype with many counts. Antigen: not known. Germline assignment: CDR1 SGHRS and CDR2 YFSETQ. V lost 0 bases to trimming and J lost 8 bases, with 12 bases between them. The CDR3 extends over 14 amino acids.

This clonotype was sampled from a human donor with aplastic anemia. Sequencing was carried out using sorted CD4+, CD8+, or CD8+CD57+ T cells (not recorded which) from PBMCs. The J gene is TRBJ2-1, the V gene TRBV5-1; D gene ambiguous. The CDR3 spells CASSLASGFDEQFF. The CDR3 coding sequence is TGCGCCAGCAGCTTGGCGTCGGGTTTCGATGAGCAGTTCTTC.